This T cell receptor (beta chain) originates from a study of identifying expanded T cells in peripheral blood. Study results and caveats: Clone count variance between roughly 2-week samples rose with total template count. Roughly 1.2 clones differed between technical replicates, versus about 15 and 19 over time.

V was trimmed by 5 bases and J by 7 bases, leaving 14 bases between them. The CDR3 loop spans 14 amino acids. Germline CDR1 and CDR2: KGHSH and LQKENI. Using immunoSEQ multiplex PCR, the repertoire was profiled, and TCRdb retains in-frame clones only, with some absent. This table has roughly 100,000 clones, roughly 87% appearing once. In regard to this clone: Its specificity is unknown.

Collection occurred without any documented infections or immune events in donors. Source material: blood. This TCR was recovered from a person aged 18-70 years in good health. The rearrangement links TRBV18 to TRBJ1-4, with D tentatively TRBD1 (5 bases). CDR3 coding DNA: TGTGCCAGCTCATCCGCCAGGGTTAGTGAAAAACTGTTTTTT. Its protein is CASSSARVSEKLFF.